A selection of T cell receptor beta chains follows, all from one sample in a study of cytomegalovirus exposure and HLA in healthy donors. The table came from immunoSEQ multiplex PCR; TCRdb's copy has only in-frame clones and leaves some out. The sample includes 150,000 or so clones, around two thirds seen only once; the top ten take approximately 1.6%. Sample: PBMCs. The receptor set was obtained from a woman aged 18-29 years in good health and CMV-seronegative. The CDR3 runs from the conserved cysteine through the conserved F or W. The D gene is left open where the match is weak. Some rows have no size entry. The others give once, few or many, or a class for an expanded clone.

v_gene	j_gene	d_gene	abundance	len	CDR3aa	CDR3nt
TRBV6-1	TRBJ2-2	TRBD2	few	15	CASSGRTSLTGELFF	TGTGCCAGCAGTGGGAGGACTAGCCTAACCGGGGAGCTGTTTTTT
TRBV6-5	TRBJ1-1	-	-	13	CASSVFQNTEAFF	TGTGCCAGCAGTGTTTTCCAGAACACTGAAGCTTTCTTT
TRBV28	TRBJ2-6	-	-	14	CASRGLSGANVLTF	TGTGCCAGCAGGGGGCTCTCTGGGGCCAACGTCCTGACTTTC
TRBV9	TRBJ1-2	-	-	16	CASSVEGNRNYYGYTF	TGTGCCAGCAGCGTAGAGGGGAACAGGAATTACTATGGCTACACCTTC
TRBV25-1	TRBJ1-1	-	-	15	CASSELGMGGTEAFF	TGTGCCAGCAGTGAATTAGGGATGGGGGGTACTGAAGCTTTCTTT
TRBV7-8	TRBJ2-1	-	-	14	CASSRISSYNEQFF	TGTGCCAGCAGTCGAATCAGCTCCTACAATGAGCAGTTCTTC
TRBV29-1	TRBJ2-1	TRBD1	-	14	CSVDGTGGAAEQFF	TGCAGCGTTGATGGGACAGGGGGTGCGGCTGAGCAGTTCTTC
TRBV6-1	TRBJ1-1	-	-	15	CASSELWPLNTEAFF	TGTGCCAGCAGTGAACTCTGGCCTTTGAACACTGAAGCTTTCTTT
TRBV19	TRBJ1-4	-	-	12	CASSARDKELFF	TGTGCCAGTAGTGCCCGTGACAAGGAACTGTTTTTT
TRBV27	TRBJ2-5	TRBD1	-	15	CASSLGQGARETQYF	TGTGCCAGCAGTCTCGGACAGGGGGCGCGAGAGACCCAGTACTTC
TRBV4-3	TRBJ2-5	TRBD2	-	19	CASSLTIGTSGGARETQYF	TGCGCCAGCAGCCTTACTATAGGGACTAGCGGGGGGGCACGTGAGACCCAGTACTTC
TRBV28	TRBJ2-7	-	few	12	CASSFESYEQYF	TGTGCCAGCAGTTTCGAGTCCTACGAGCAGTACTTC
TRBV5-1	TRBJ2-1	-	few	16	CASSLGLAFSYNEQFF	TGCGCCAGCAGCTTGGGTCTAGCCTTCTCTTACAATGAGCAGTTCTTC
TRBV28	TRBJ2-7	-	-	12	CASTGLAYEQYF	TGTGCCAGCACCGGACTTGCCTACGAGCAGTACTTC
TRBV7-8	TRBJ2-7	-	-	13	CASSAGTADEQYF	TGTGCCAGCAGCGCGGGGACCGCGGACGAGCAGTACTTC
TRBV6-4	TRBJ1-3	-	-	12	CASSLSGNTIYF	TGTGCCAGCAGTCTTTCGGGAAACACCATATATTTT
TRBV9	TRBJ1-2	TRBD1	-	16	CASSSGQGGQLSGYTF	TGTGCCAGCAGCTCCGGACAGGGAGGACAATTGAGTGGCTACACCTTC
TRBV4-2	TRBJ2-5	-	-	15	CASSQDSDPQETQYF	TGTGCCAGCAGCCAAGACAGCGACCCGCAAGAGACCCAGTACTTC
TRBV7-9	TRBJ2-1	-	-	12	CASSPERDEQFF	TGTGCCAGCAGCCCAGAGCGGGATGAGCAGTTCTTC
TRBV4-1	TRBJ2-1	-	-	15	CASSLGGGGYNEQFF	TGCGCCAGCAGTCTTGGAGGGGGGGGTTACAATGAGCAGTTCTTC
TRBV2	TRBJ1-5	-	-	16	CASSGGGVESNQPQHF	TGTGCCAGCAGTGGGGGAGGGGTGGAGAGCAATCAGCCCCAGCATTTT
TRBV9	TRBJ1-4	TRBD1	-	15	CASSIGTGVFEKLFF	TGTGCCAGCAGCATCGGGACAGGGGTTTTCGAAAAACTGTTTTTT
TRBV7-6	TRBJ1-4	-	-	17	CASSLVGVGRANEKLFF	TGTGCCAGCAGCTTAGTAGGCGTGGGCAGGGCCAATGAAAAACTGTTTTTT
TRBV9	TRBJ1-6	-	-	12	CASSVVDSPLHF	TGTGCCAGCAGCGTAGTCGATTCACCCCTCCACTTT
TRBV9	TRBJ2-1	-	few	13	CASSGGRYNEQFF	TGTGCCAGCAGCGGGGGGCGGTACAATGAGCAGTTCTTC
TRBV29-1	TRBJ2-1	TRBD2	few	15	CSVTTSGLRYNEQFF	TGCAGCGTCACGACTAGCGGGCTAAGGTACAATGAGCAGTTCTTC
TRBV4-3	TRBJ1-2	TRBD1	-	16	CASSQDVVGGAFGYTF	TGCGCCAGCAGCCAAGATGTTGTAGGGGGCGCCTTTGGCTACACCTTC
TRBV11-3	TRBJ2-3	-	-	15	CASSLGGGSTDTQYF	TGTGCCAGCAGCTTAGGTGGAGGGAGCACAGATACGCAGTATTTT
TRBV28	TRBJ2-7	-	-	15	CASSPTASGSYEQYF	TGTGCCAGCAGTCCTACAGCCTCCGGCTCCTACGAGCAGTACTTC
TRBV11-3	TRBJ2-2	TRBD2	-	14	CASELAGATGELFF	TGTGCCAGCGAACTAGCGGGAGCCACCGGGGAGCTGTTTTTT
TRBV19	TRBJ1-2	-	-	13	CASSIQGNYGYTF	TGTGCCAGTAGTATTCAGGGGAACTATGGCTACACCTTC
TRBV12-5	TRBJ2-3	-	-	12	CASGSEGGTQYF	TGTGCTAGTGGTTCGGAGGGCGGTACGCAGTATTTT
TRBV6-5	TRBJ1-1	TRBD1	-	14	CASSYDRANAEAFF	TGTGCCAGCAGTTACGACAGGGCGAACGCTGAAGCTTTCTTT
TRBV9	TRBJ1-1	TRBD1	-	15	CASSPRDRDNTEAFF	TGTGCCAGCAGCCCCCGGGACAGGGATAACACTGAAGCTTTCTTT
TRBV4-3	TRBJ2-1	TRBD1	-	15	CASKAGQGAWDEQFF	TGCGCCAGCAAGGCGGGACAGGGGGCGTGGGATGAGCAGTTCTTC
TRBV5-4	TRBJ2-2	-	-	14	CASRVQSNTGELFF	TGTGCCAGCAGGGTACAGAGTAACACCGGGGAGCTGTTTTTT
TRBV28	TRBJ1-6	-	-	12	CASSSPGSPLHF	TGTGCCAGCAGCTCCCCGGGTTCACCCCTCCACTTT
TRBV19	TRBJ2-7	-	-	15	CASSTSQATTLEQYF	TGTGCCAGTAGTACCTCACAGGCCACCACGCTGGAGCAGTACTTC
TRBV11-3	TRBJ2-1	TRBD2	few	18	CASSFGLAGTNSYNEQFF	TGTGCCAGCAGCTTTGGACTAGCGGGAACTAACTCCTACAATGAGCAGTTCTTC
TRBV28	TRBJ1-6	-	-	12	CASSFPQPPLHF	TGTGCCAGCAGCTTCCCACAACCTCCCCTCCACTTT
TRBV11-3	TRBJ2-3	TRBD2	-	19	CASSLTGLAGALGTDTQYF	TGTGCCAGCAGCCTTACGGGACTAGCGGGAGCCTTGGGCACAGATACGCAGTATTTT
TRBV30	TRBJ2-6	-	-	14	CAWSPGGWANVLTF	TGTGCCTGGAGTCCGGGGGGCTGGGCCAACGTCCTGACTTTC
TRBV5-8	TRBJ2-2	-	-	16	CASSPSGVSNAGELFF	TGTGCCAGCAGCCCCTCGGGGGTCTCAAACGCCGGGGAGCTGTTTTTT
TRBV4-1	TRBJ1-2	TRBD1	once	16	CASGGTGAGGDYGYTF	TGCGCCAGCGGGGGGACTGGGGCAGGGGGTGACTATGGCTACACCTTC
TRBV11-2	TRBJ2-1	TRBD1	-	17	CASSLEWTGLASNEQFF	TGTGCCAGCAGCTTAGAGTGGACAGGGCTCGCGTCCAATGAGCAGTTCTTC
TRBV18	TRBJ2-5	TRBD1	few	17	CASSPIRGQGVQETQYF	TGTGCCAGCTCCCCGATAAGAGGACAGGGGGTCCAAGAGACCCAGTACTTC
TRBV6-5	TRBJ1-5	-	-	14	CASSYRAGGQPQHF	TGTGCCAGCAGTTACCGGGCGGGGGGTCAGCCCCAGCATTTT
TRBV19	TRBJ2-3	-	-	16	CASSPGGRASTDTQYF	TGTGCCAGTAGCCCCGGTGGGCGGGCTAGCACAGATACGCAGTATTTT
TRBV19	TRBJ2-7	-	-	13	CASSFPGTYEQYF	TGTGCCAGTAGTTTCCCGGGTACCTACGAGCAGTACTTC
TRBV4-3	TRBJ2-3	TRBD2	-	15	CASSQERGGSGTQYF	TGCGCCAGCAGCCAAGAGCGGGGGGGCTCAGGTACGCAGTATTTT
TRBV18	TRBJ1-2	-	-	15	CASSPPRGADYGYTF	TGTGCCAGCTCACCACCGCGGGGGGCTGACTATGGCTACACCTTC
TRBV18	TRBJ1-1	TRBD1	-	16	CASSLGQGATNTEAFF	TGTGCCAGCTCACTAGGACAGGGGGCGACGAACACTGAAGCTTTCTTT
TRBV2	TRBJ2-1	-	-	15	CASSEAEQVTNEQFF	TGTGCCAGCAGTGAAGCAGAACAGGTAACCAATGAGCAGTTCTTC
TRBV7-2	TRBJ1-3	TRBD1	-	18	CASSRGHSQGASGNTIYF	TGTGCCAGCAGCCGGGGCCACTCTCAGGGGGCGTCTGGAAACACCATATATTTT
TRBV19	TRBJ2-1	TRBD2	-	15	CASSMGGRYYNEQFF	TGTGCCAGTAGTATGGGCGGGAGGTATTACAATGAGCAGTTCTTC